This T cell receptor (beta chain) emerged from a study of T cell responses to AZD1222 COVID-19 vaccine. The protocol was immunoSEQ multiplex PCR, while the TCRdb copy is restricted to in-frame clones and leaves out a portion. The profile shows over 85,000 clones, 65% to 85% of them singletons. Trimming cost V 4 bases and J 4 bases, with 14 bases left between them. CDR1 is SGHRS and CDR2 is YFSETQ in the germline V gene. The CDR3 totals 15 residues. This rearrangement joins TRBV5-1 to TRBJ1-4, with D perhaps TRBD1 (6 bases). This TCR derives from an adult in good health. The sequences come from peripheral blood, collected on day 0 of AZD1222 vaccination. The CDR3 nucleotides are TGCGCCAGCAGCGCGGGGGGCAGAAGTAATGAAAAACTGTTTTTT. Its translation is CASSAGGRSNEKLFF.